The T cell receptor beta chain under discussion was sequenced for a study of STAT5B mutations in CD4+ large granular lymphocyte leukemia. This CDR3 is 11 amino acids long. Germline CDR1 reads SGHAT; CDR2 reads FQDESV (reference sequence). V gave up 1 base and J gave up 3 bases, with 0 bases separating them. Method: immunoSEQ multiplex PCR; TCRdb's copy keeps in-frame clones and lacks some. This table holds 25,000 to 40,000 clones, about four fifths found once. V is TRBV11-1 and J is TRBJ2-5, with D uncertain. The origin of this receptor is a human donor in good health. Material for sequencing was CD4+ T cells from blood buffy coats. The CDR3 here is CASSLEETQYF. Here the CDR3 DNA reads TGTGCCAGCAGCTTAGAAGAGACCCAGTACTTC.